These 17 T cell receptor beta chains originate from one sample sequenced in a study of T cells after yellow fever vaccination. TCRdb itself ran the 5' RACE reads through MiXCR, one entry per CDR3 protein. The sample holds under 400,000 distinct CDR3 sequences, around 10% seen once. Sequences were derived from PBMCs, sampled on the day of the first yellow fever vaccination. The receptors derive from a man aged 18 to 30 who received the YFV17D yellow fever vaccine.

The CDR3: CASSLAGGGSDTQYF. CDR3 bases: TGCGCCAGCAGCTTGGCTGGCGGGGGGTCAGATACGCAGTATTTT. The chain combines TRBV5-1 with TRBJ2-3; TRBD2 matches at 8 bases. V lost 0 bases and J lost 4; bases outside the gene matches: 4. The germline V gene encodes CDR1 SGHRS and CDR2 YFSETQ. This CDR3 comprises 15 residues.

The CDR3 here is CASSFGQTTDTQYF. As DNA, the CDR3 is TGCGCCAGCAGCTTCGGACAGACCACAGATACGCAGTATTTT. This chain links TRBV5-1 with TRBJ2-3, with a weak D call TRBD1 (6 bases). V was cut by 2 bases and J by 2 bases, with 9 bases left in between. Germline V gene lookup returns CDR1 SGHRS and CDR2 YFSETQ. The length of the CDR3 is 14 residues.

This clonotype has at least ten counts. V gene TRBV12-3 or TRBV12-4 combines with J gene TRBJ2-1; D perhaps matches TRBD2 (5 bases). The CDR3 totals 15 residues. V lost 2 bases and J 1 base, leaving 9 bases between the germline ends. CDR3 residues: CASSLRGGSYNEQFF. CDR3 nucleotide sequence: TGTGCCAGCAGTTTACGCGGAGGTTCCTACAATGAGCAGTTCTTC.

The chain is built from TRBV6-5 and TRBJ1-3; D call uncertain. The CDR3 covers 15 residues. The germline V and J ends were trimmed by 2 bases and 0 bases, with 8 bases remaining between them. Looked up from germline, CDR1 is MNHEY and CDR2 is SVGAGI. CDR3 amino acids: CASSYQIDSGNTIYF. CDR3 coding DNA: TGTGCCAGCAGTTACCAGATAGACTCTGGAAACACCATATATTTT.

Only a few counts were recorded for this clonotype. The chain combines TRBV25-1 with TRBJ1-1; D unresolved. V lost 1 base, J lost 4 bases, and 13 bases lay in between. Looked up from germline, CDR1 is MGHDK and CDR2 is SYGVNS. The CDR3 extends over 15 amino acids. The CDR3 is CASSESPRGITEAFF. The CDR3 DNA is TGTGCCAGCAGTGAATCCCCCCGAGGTATCACTGAAGCTTTCTTT. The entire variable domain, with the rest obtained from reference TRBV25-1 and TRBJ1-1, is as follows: EADIYQTPRYLVIGTGKKITLECSQTMGHDKMYWYQQDPGMELHLIHYSYGVNSTEKGDLSSESTVSRIRTEHFPLTLESARPSHTSQYLCASSESPRGITEAFFGQGTRLTVV.

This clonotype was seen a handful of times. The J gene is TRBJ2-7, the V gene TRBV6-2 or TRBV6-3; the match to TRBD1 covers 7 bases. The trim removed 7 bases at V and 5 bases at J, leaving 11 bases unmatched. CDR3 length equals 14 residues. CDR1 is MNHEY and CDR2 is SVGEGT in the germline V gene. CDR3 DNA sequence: TGTGCCAGCAACCCCTTCCGGGACAGCGACGAGCAGTACTTC. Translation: CASNPFRDSDEQYF.

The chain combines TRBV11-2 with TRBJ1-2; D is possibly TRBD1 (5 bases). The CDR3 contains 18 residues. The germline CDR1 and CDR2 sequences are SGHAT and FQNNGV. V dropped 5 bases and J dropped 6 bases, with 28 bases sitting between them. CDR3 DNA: TGTGCCAGCAGCCGACGACCTGGCAGGGCGATGGGTAGTGATGGCTACACCTTC. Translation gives CASSRRPGRAMGSDGYTF.

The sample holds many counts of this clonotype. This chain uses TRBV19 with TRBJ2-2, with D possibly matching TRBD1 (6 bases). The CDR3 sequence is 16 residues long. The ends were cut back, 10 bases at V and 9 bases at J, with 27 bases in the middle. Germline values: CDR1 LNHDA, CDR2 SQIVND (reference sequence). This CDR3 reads CAIGKQTGLGNRELFF. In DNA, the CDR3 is TGTGCCATTGGGAAACAGACAGGCTTGGGTAACCGGGAGCTGTTTTTT.

This CDR3 is CASSFGGAPETQYF. CDR3 in DNA: TGCGCCAGCAGCTTCGGGGGAGCCCCGGAGACCCAGTACTTC. The chain joins TRBV5-1 to TRBJ2-5; possible D gene TRBD2, 6 bases. Trimming stripped 2 bases from V and 5 bases from J, with 13 bases between. This CDR3 is 14 amino acids long. Germline V gene sequence: CDR1 SGHRS, CDR2 YFSETQ.

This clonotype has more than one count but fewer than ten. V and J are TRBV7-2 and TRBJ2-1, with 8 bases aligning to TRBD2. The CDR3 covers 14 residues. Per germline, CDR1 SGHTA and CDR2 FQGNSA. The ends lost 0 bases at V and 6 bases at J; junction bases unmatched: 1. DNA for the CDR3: TGTGCCAGCAGCTTAGCAGCGGGGGTCAATGAGCAGTTCTTC. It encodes CASSLAAGVNEQFF.

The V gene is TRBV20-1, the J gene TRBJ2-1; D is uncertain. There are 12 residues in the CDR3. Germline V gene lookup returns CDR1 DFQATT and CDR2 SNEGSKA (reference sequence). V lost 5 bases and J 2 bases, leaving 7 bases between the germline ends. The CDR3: CSAPGTYNEQFF. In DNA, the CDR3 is TGCAGTGCTCCCGGAACCTACAATGAGCAGTTCTTC.

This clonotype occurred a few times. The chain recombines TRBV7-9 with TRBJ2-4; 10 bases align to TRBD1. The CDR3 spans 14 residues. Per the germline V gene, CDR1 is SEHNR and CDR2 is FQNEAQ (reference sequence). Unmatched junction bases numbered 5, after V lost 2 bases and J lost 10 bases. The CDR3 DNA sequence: TGTGCCAGCAGCTTAAAAGGACAGGGGGGAATTCAGTACTTC. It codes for CASSLKGQGGIQYF.

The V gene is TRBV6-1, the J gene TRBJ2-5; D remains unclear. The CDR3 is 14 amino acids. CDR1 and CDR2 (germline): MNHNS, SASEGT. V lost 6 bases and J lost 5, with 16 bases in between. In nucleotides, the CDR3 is TGTGCCAGCAGAGGCGACAAGGCCTGGGAGACCCAGTACTTC. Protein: CASRGDKAWETQYF.

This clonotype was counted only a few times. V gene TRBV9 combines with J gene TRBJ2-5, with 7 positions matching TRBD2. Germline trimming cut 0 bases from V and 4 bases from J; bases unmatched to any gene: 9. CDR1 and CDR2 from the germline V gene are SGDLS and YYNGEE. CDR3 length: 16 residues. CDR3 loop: CASSVAGSAGVETQYF. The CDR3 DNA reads TGTGCCAGCAGCGTAGCCGGGTCTGCGGGGGTAGAGACCCAGTACTTC.

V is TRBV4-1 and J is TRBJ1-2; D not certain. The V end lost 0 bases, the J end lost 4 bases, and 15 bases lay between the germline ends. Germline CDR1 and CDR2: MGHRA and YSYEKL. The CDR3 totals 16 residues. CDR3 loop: CASSQDRTASLYGYTF. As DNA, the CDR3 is TGCGCCAGCAGCCAAGATCGCACAGCCTCTCTCTATGGCTACACCTTC.

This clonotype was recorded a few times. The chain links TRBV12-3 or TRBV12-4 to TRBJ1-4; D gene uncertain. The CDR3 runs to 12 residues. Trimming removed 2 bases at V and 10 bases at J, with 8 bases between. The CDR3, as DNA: TGTGCCAGCAGTTTAATCGAGGGAAAACTGTTTTTT. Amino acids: CASSLIEGKLFF.

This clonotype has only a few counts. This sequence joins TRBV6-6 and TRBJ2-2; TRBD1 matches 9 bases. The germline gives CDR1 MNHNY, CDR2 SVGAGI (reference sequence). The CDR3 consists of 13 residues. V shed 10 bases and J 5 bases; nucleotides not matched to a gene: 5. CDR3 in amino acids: CAILQGATGELFF. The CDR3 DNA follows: TGTGCCATATTACAGGGGGCAACCGGGGAGCTGTTTTTT.